The rows below give T cell receptor beta chains drawn from one sample of a study of T cell responses to AZD1222 COVID-19 vaccine. Some clones are missing from TCRdb's copy, which holds only in-frame ones; the method was immunoSEQ multiplex PCR. The profile shows 100,000 to 150,000 clones, about 88% of them singletons. Material: peripheral blood, obtained 28 days after the second AZD1222 dose. Receptors originate from an adult who received the AZD1222 COVID-19 vaccine. The conserved cysteine and the conserved F or W are not part of the CDR3 here. A D gene is named only where the DNA matches it firmly.

V gene	D gene	CDR3 protein
TRBV25-1	.	ASSESLPTEAF
TRBV14	TRBD2	ASSRGGASEQY
TRBV5-1	TRBD2	ASSYGGSGGAHTGELF
TRBV11-2	.	ASSLERYTEAF
TRBV5-5	.	ASSLAVTDPQPQH
TRBV7-9	.	ASSPPMFYGYT
TRBV10-2	.	ASSESGGMAF
TRBV19	TRBD1	ASSALSGTGGNQPQH
TRBV7-8	TRBD1	ASSFTGGANGELF
TRBV2	.	ASNDAWLAKNIQY
TRBV4-1	.	ASSPDSYEQY
TRBV6-5	TRBD1	ASSGGGDYGYT
TRBV18	.	ASSPTVDTEAF
TRBV29-1	TRBD1	SVDHRGTTEAF
TRBV3-1/TRBV3-2	.	ASSQEVQPYGYT
TRBV2	.	ASSDFGGTGKLF
TRBV6-5	.	ASSRSDRAYEQY
TRBV5-6	TRBD1	ASSFRDSQF
TRBV7-9	.	ASSLETYQPQH
TRBV2	.	ASRDGDAGNSPLH
TRBV19	.	ASSRDWGETQY
TRBV5-1	TRBD2	ASSLAPRGGYNEQF
TRBV27	.	ASSLGSNQPQH
TRBV27	TRBD1	ASSPRTGGSYEQY
TRBV6-4	.	ASSDQQGRVSEQF
TRBV6-1	.	ASSPTANYGYT
TRBV28	.	ASSFSKYGDIQY
TRBV4-1	.	ASSQELVADNNYGYT
TRBV12-3/TRBV12-4	.	ATLQTGGEKLF
TRBV29-1	.	SVDGERTEAF
TRBV15	TRBD1	ATSAGTDNSPLH
TRBV19	.	ASTRGDSNQPQH
TRBV5-6	TRBD1	ASSLAVEGANTEAF
TRBV12-5	.	ASGMGLLNGYT
TRBV5-6	TRBD1	ASSLGQGIVTEAF
TRBV4-2	.	ASSAGFAQY
TRBV5-1	.	ASSLIGQGTLNTEAF
TRBV5-6	.	ASLPRGWNEQF
TRBV28	.	ASSILSAGNEKLF
TRBV28	.	ASIHVRGTGELF
TRBV2	.	ASSDLRRETQY
TRBV5-1	.	ASSSDRLGEAF
TRBV5-1	TRBD1	ASSLAGTGAFNSPLH
TRBV5-8	.	ASSSGPMETQY
TRBV4-1	TRBD2	ASSQETAGGRYEQY
TRBV7-2	.	ASSLVRGDTGELF